The source of this TCR beta chain is a study of T cell responses to AZD1222 COVID-19 vaccine. Study-level background: It was second doses at about 4 or about 12 weeks that were pooled.

As to this clone: The antigen is unknown.

The CDR3 has 14 residues. Germline CDR1 is SEHNR and CDR2 is FQNEAQ (reference sequence). V was shortened by 1 base and J by 2 bases, with 9 bases between the two germline ends. Libraries were prepared by immunoSEQ multiplex PCR; TCRdb keeps only in-frame clonotypes and omits some of them. The sample comprises about 110,000 clones, 85% to 95% of which are singletons, and roughly 7.8% rests with the top ten. Regarding the study as a whole: Nearly half of spike-specific TCRs reportedly go after variant regions that carry no mutations. White British ancestry dominated among donors, who included more females, and clonal diversity was possibly underestimated. Two AZD1222 doses significantly raised spike-specific TCR breadth and depth over controls.

The sequence derives from an adult in good health. This chain uses TRBV7-9 with TRBJ2-7; a weak D match, TRBD1 (6 bases). Sequencing was performed on peripheral blood, taken on day 0 of AZD1222 vaccination. In DNA, the CDR3 is TGTGCCAGCAGCTTAGAGGGACAACCCTACGAGCAGTACTTC. It translates to CASSLEGQPYEQYF. The whole variable domain, filled in from reference TRBV7-9 and TRBJ2-7, reads DTGVSQNPRHKITKRGQNVTFRCDPISEHNRLYWYRQTLGQGPEFLTYFQNEAQLEKSRLLSDRFSAERPKGSFSTLEIQRTEQGDSAMYLCASSLEGQPYEQYFGPGTRLTVT.